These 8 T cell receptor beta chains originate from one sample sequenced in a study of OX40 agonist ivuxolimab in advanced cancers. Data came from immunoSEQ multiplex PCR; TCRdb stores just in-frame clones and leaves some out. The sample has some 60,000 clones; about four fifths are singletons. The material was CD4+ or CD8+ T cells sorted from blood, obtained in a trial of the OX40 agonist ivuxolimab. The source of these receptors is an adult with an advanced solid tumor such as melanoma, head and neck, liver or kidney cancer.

CDR3 coding DNA: TGTGCCAGCTCACCAGCCGCGGGTGGAGATCAGCCCCAGCATTTT. Amino acids: CASSPAAGGDQPQHF. The rearrangement links TRBV18 to TRBJ1-5; no definite D call. The V and J ends lost 2 bases and 5 bases respectively, with 13 bases between them. Germline CDR1 is KGHSH and CDR2 is LQKENI. CDR3 length: 15 residues.

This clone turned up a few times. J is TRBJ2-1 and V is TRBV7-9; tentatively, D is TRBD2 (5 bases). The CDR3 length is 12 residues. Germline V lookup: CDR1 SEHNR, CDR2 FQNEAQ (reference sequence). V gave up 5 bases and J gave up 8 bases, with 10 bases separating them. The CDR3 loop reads CASSHDYYEQFF. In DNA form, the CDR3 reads TGTGCCAGCAGCCACGACTATTATGAGCAGTTCTTC.

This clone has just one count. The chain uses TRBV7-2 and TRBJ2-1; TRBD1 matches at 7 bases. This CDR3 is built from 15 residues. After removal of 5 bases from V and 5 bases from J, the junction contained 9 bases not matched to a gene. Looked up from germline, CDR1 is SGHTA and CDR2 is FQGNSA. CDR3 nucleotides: TGTGCCAGCAGCCTCCGACAGGGATTAGACAATGAGCAGTTCTTC. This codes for CASSLRQGLDNEQFF.

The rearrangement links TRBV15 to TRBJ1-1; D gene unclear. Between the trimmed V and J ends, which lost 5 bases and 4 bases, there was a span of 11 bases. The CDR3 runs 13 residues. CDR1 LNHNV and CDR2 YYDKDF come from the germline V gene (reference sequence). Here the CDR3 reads CATSSQQATEAFF. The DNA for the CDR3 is TGTGCCACCAGCTCCCAGCAGGCCACTGAAGCTTTCTTT.

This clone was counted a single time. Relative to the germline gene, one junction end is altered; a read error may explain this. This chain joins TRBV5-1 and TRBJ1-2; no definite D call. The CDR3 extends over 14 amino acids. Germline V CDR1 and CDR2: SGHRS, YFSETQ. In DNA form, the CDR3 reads TGTGCCAGCAGCTTAGATGCCAGTTACTATGGCTACACCTTC. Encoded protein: CASSLDASYYGYTF. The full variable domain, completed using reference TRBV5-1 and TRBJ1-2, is KAGVTQTPRYLIKTRGQQVTLSCSPISGHRSVSWYQQTPGQGLQFLFEYFSETQRNKGNFPGRFSGRQFSNSRSEMNVSTLELGDSALYLCASSLDASYYGYTFGSGTRLTVV.

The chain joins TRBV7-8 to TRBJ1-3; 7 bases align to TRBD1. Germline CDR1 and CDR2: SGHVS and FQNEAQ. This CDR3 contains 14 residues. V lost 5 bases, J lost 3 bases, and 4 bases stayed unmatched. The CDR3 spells CASSRGLGGNTIYF. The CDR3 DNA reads TGTGCCAGCAGCAGGGGGCTCGGTGGAAACACCATATATTTT.

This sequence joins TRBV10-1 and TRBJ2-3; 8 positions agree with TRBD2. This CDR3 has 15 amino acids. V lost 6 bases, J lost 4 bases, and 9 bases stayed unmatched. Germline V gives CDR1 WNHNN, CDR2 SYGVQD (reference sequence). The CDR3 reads CASSKTSAHPDTQYF. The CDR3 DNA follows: TGCGCCAGCAGCAAGACTAGCGCCCACCCAGATACGCAGTATTTT.

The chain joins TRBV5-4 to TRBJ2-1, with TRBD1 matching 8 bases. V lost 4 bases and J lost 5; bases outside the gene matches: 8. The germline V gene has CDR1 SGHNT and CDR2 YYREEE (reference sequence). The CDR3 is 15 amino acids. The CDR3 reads CASSSETGVHNEQFF. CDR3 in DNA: TGTGCCAGCAGCAGCGAGACAGGGGTACACAATGAGCAGTTCTTC.